These 24 T cell receptor beta chains were sequenced from one sample in a study of early T cells in non-severe SARS-CoV-2 infection. TCRdb re-called the 5' RACE reads with MiXCR, one entry per CDR3 protein. The profile shows roughly 25,000 distinct CDR3 sequences, roughly 4.1% of them singletons. The source material was whole blood. These receptors came from an adult who was a healthcare worker with PCR-confirmed SARS-CoV-2 infection or an uninfected control (not recorded which).

This clonotype was recorded many times. The CDR3 DNA reads as TGTGCCAGCAGTTACCCGACCGAGACGCAGTATTTT. Translated, it gives CASSYPTETQYF. The chain combines TRBV6-2 or TRBV6-3 with TRBJ2-3, with D unresolved. Germline lookup yields CDR1 MNHEY and CDR2 SVGEGT. CDR3 size: 12 residues. V was trimmed by 2 bases and J by 9 bases, leaving 9 bases between them.

This clonotype has ten or more counts. The CDR3 loop is CASSLMGQSTDTQYF. The CDR3 region has the DNA TGTGCCAGCAGCTTAATGGGACAGAGCACAGATACGCAGTATTTT. This chain links TRBV7-9 with TRBJ2-3, with 7 bases aligning to TRBD1. Germline V CDR1 and CDR2: SEHNR, FQNEAQ (reference sequence). This CDR3 comprises 15 residues. The V segment lost 2 bases and the J segment 0 bases; nucleotides outside the gene matches: 2.

The chain combines TRBV30 with TRBJ2-2; unclear D gene. Germline CDR1 and CDR2: GTSNPN and SVGIG (reference sequence). There are 13 residues in the CDR3. The V end was cut by 1 base, the J end by 6 bases, with 9 bases between. The CDR3 nucleotides read TGTGCCTGGAGTGGTTGGGTTTCCGGGGAGCTGTTTTTT. Residues: CAWSGWVSGELFF.

This clonotype occurred many times. The chain joins TRBV20-1 to TRBJ2-7; D is ambiguous. V lost 4 bases and J lost 1, with 8 bases in between. This CDR3 contains 12 residues. Germline lookup yields CDR1 DFQATT and CDR2 SNEGSKA (reference sequence). CDR3 amino acids: CSAILLSYEQYF. CDR3 coding DNA: TGCAGTGCTATACTCCTTTCCTACGAGCAGTACTTC.

This clonotype has a count of ten or more. The CDR3 reads CASSYASTDTQYF. As DNA, the CDR3 is TGTGCCAGCAGTTACGCTAGCACAGATACGCAGTATTTT. The chain links TRBV6-5 to TRBJ2-3; D gene unclear. Trimming removed 2 bases at V and 0 bases at J, with 3 bases between. CDR3 length: 13 residues. The germline CDR1 and CDR2 sequences are MNHEY and SVGAGI.

The chain links TRBV7-9 to TRBJ2-7; D is ambiguous. This CDR3 region has 15 residues. Germline CDR1 is SEHNR and CDR2 is FQNEAQ (reference sequence). The V end lost 2 bases, the J end lost 2 bases, and 13 bases lay between the germline ends. The CDR3 DNA follows: TGTGCCAGCAGCTTATGGGTGGGTATGGCCTACGAGCAGTACTTC. Translation: CASSLWVGMAYEQYF.

The V gene is TRBV3-1, the J gene TRBJ2-1; 10 bases agree with TRBD2. V was pared by 2 bases and J by 9 bases, with 7 bases of the junction left unmatched. The germline gives CDR1 LGHDT, CDR2 YNNKEL (reference sequence). The CDR3 covers 15 residues. The CDR3 bases are TGTGCCAGCAGCCAATTTAGCGGGAGGAGGGGTGAGCAGTTCTTC. It specifies CASSQFSGRRGEQFF.

A few counts support this clonotype. The V call is TRBV7-8, the J call TRBJ2-3; D tentatively fits TRBD1 or TRBD2 (6 bases each). Per germline, CDR1 SGHVS and CDR2 FQNEAQ. The length of the CDR3 is 14 residues. Trimming took 5 bases from V and 4 from J, leaving 13 bases between them. CDR3 bases: TGTGCCAGCAGCCGAAGGGGGGACCCAGATACGCAGTATTTT. Its protein product is CASSRRGDPDTQYF.

This clonotype was seen many times. The chain joins TRBV7-2 to TRBJ2-3, with D hard to call. The germline V and J ends were trimmed by 5 bases and 6 bases, with 9 bases remaining between them. Germline V lookup: CDR1 SGHTA, CDR2 FQGNSA. The CDR3 is 12 residues long. The CDR3 region is CASSPQMDTQYF. DNA for the CDR3: TGTGCCAGCAGCCCCCAGATGGATACGCAGTATTTT.

The gene calls are TRBV18 and TRBJ2-1, with 8 bases matching TRBD2. Germline loops: CDR1 KGHSH, CDR2 LQKENI. The V segment lost 3 bases and the J segment 0 bases; nucleotides outside the gene matches: 4. The CDR3 is made up of 16 amino acids. The CDR3 loop reads CASSPLAGNSYNEQFF. The CDR3 DNA reads TGTGCCAGCTCACCCTTAGCGGGAAACTCCTACAATGAGCAGTTCTTC.

This clonotype was counted many times. V is TRBV20-1 and J is TRBJ2-3; no clear D gene. The V and J ends lost 6 bases and 3 bases respectively, with 13 bases between them. Germline CDR1 DFQATT, CDR2 SNEGSKA (reference sequence). The CDR3 is 13 amino acids. CDR3 protein: CSAERYSTDTQYF. For the CDR3, the DNA is TGCAGTGCCGAACGTTATTCGACAGATACGCAGTATTTT.

This clonotype was picked up many times. This chain connects TRBV11-1 to TRBJ2-7; tentative D call: TRBD2 (6 bases). Germline V CDR1 and CDR2: SGHAT, FQDESV (reference sequence). The CDR3 runs to 16 residues. Trimming stripped 0 bases from V and 5 bases from J, with 17 bases between. The CDR3 sequence is CASSLALGGAGHEQYF. Written as DNA, the CDR3 is TGTGCCAGCAGCTTAGCGCTTGGAGGGGCAGGGCACGAGCAGTACTTC. The variable domain in full, completed from reference TRBV11-1 and TRBJ2-7, reads EAEVAQSPRYKITEKSQAVAFWCDPISGHATLYWYRQILGQGPELLVQFQDESVVDDSQLPKDRFSAERLKGVDSTLKIQPAELGDSAMYLCASSLALGGAGHEQYFGPGTRLTVT.

The rearrangement joins TRBV29-1 to TRBJ2-7; maybe TRBD2 (6 bases). The V end lost 4 bases, the J end lost 0 bases, and 7 bases lay between the germline ends. The CDR3 covers 12 residues. CDR1 and CDR2 (germline): SQVTM, ANQGSEA. This chain's CDR3 is CSVVRDSYEQYF. CDR3 nucleotide sequence: TGCAGCGTTGTGCGGGACTCCTACGAGCAGTACTTC.

This clonotype was observed a handful of times. The CDR3 sequence is CASSQDIGGRLGGELFF. The DNA of the CDR3 is TGCGCCAGCAGCCAAGATATCGGCGGGAGATTGGGCGGGGAGCTGTTTTTT. J is TRBJ2-2 and V is TRBV4-3, with TRBD2 identical over 7 bases. CDR3 length equals 17 residues. Germline assignment: CDR1 LGHNA and CDR2 YSLEER. V shed 0 bases, J shed 7 bases, and the junction held 11 bases outside the gene matches.

This clonotype was recorded many times. CDR3 sequence reads: CASRGLSLTADTQYF. CDR3 bases: TGTGCCAGCAGGGGTCTAAGCTTGACGGCAGATACGCAGTATTTT. This chain joins TRBV6-2 or TRBV6-3 and TRBJ2-3; D is unresolved. Per germline, CDR1 MNHEY and CDR2 SVGEGT. The CDR3 loop spans 15 amino acids. The V gene lost 6 bases and the J gene lost 4 bases, with 17 bases spanning the gap.

CDR3 nucleotides: TGCAGTGCTAGCGGGGACAGGAGGGCTTTCTTT. Protein sequence: CSASGDRRAFF. The J gene is TRBJ1-1, the V gene TRBV20-1, with 8 positions matching TRBD1. The germline V gene has CDR1 DFQATT and CDR2 SNEGSKA (reference sequence). V shed 3 bases and J 11 bases; nucleotides not matched to a gene: 5. The CDR3 sequence is 11 residues long.

There are many counts of this clonotype. V is TRBV27 and J is TRBJ2-3, with D possibly being TRBD1 (6 bases). The germline gives CDR1 MNHEY, CDR2 SMNVEV (reference sequence). V was trimmed by 2 bases and J by 6 bases, leaving 15 bases between them. The CDR3 spans 15 residues. In DNA form, the CDR3 reads TGTGCCAGCAGTTTAGGGACATCCTTCGGGGATACGCAGTATTTT. Translating gives CASSLGTSFGDTQYF.

This chain links TRBV7-9 with TRBJ1-6, with TRBD1 as a possible D gene (5 bases). The V gene lost 4 bases and the J gene lost 5 bases, with 9 bases spanning the gap. The CDR3 covers 14 residues. Germline values: CDR1 SEHNR, CDR2 FQNEAQ (reference sequence). The CDR3 sequence: CASSSTVNNSPLHF. CDR3 nucleotide sequence: TGTGCCAGCAGCTCGACAGTTAATAATTCACCCCTCCACTTT.

This clonotype was counted at least ten times. This rearrangement joins TRBV7-9 to TRBJ1-3; D gene unclear. V was trimmed by 3 bases and J by 2 bases, leaving 2 bases between them. Germline V gene lookup returns CDR1 SEHNR and CDR2 FQNEAQ (reference sequence). The CDR3 totals 12 residues. For the CDR3, the DNA is TGTGCCAGCAGCTTGGCTGGAAACACCATATATTTT. Translating gives CASSLAGNTIYF.

This rearrangement joins TRBV20-1 to TRBJ1-1, with D perhaps matching TRBD1 (5 bases). CDR3 length equals 13 residues. Germline lookup yields CDR1 DFQATT and CDR2 SNEGSKA (reference sequence). The CDR3 sequence: CRQPGLGGTEAFF. The CDR3 DNA is TGCAGGCAACCGGGACTAGGAGGGACTGAAGCTTTCTTT.

At least ten counts were recorded for this clonotype. V gene TRBV7-3 combines with J gene TRBJ1-1; no firm D call. V was clipped by 5 bases and J by 3 bases, with 10 bases between them. Germline CDR1 SGHTA, CDR2 FQGTGA. The CDR3 is 13 residues long. In DNA, the CDR3 is TGTGCCAGCAGCCTCCAGGCAGACACTGAAGCTTTCTTT. Translating gives CASSLQADTEAFF.

The DNA of the CDR3 is TGTGCCAGCAGTGAATTGGGACAGAATAATGAAAAACTGTTTTTT. Its translation: CASSELGQNNEKLFF. This chain links TRBV6-2 or TRBV6-3 with TRBJ1-4, with 7 nucleotides matching TRBD1. The germline gives CDR1 MNHEY, CDR2 SVGEGT. The CDR3 runs 15 residues. V lost 5 bases and J lost 4; bases outside the gene matches: 7.

This clonotype occurred many times. This rearrangement joins TRBV7-2 to TRBJ2-3; D assignment may be TRBD1 or TRBD2 (7 bases each). CDR1 is SGHTA, CDR2 FQGNSA, per germline. V lost 4 bases and J 6 bases, leaving 11 bases between the germline ends. The CDR3 has 13 amino acids. CDR3 amino acids: CASSSQGGDTQYF. Here the CDR3 DNA reads TGTGCCAGCAGCTCGCAGGGGGGGGATACGCAGTATTTT.

At least ten counts were recorded for this clonotype. The chain combines TRBV10-3 with TRBJ2-7; D tentatively reads TRBD1 or TRBD2 (6 bases each). The length of the CDR3 is 13 residues. Germline-derived CDR1 and CDR2 are ENHRY and SYGVKD. The V end lost 10 bases, the J end lost 5 bases, and 18 bases lay between the germline ends. The CDR3 here is CATDRSGEDEQYF. The CDR3, as DNA: TGTGCCACCGACCGTTCAGGGGAGGACGAGCAGTACTTC.